This passage covers 8 T cell receptor beta chains from one sample sequenced in a study of graft-versus-host responses after intestinal transplantation. TCRdb keeps only in-frame clones here, not all; method: immunoSEQ multiplex PCR. The sample has roughly 90,000 clones; around nine tenths are singletons. These TCRs are of unknown antigen specificity. The sample in question was unstimulated CD8+ T cells sorted from spleen or lymph node cells, obtained before intestinal transplant. The receptors were gathered from a human donor who received an intestinal transplant.

Turning to this clone: The junction departs from germline at one end; a sequencing error may be responsible. The J gene is TRBJ2-3, the V gene TRBV13; 7 nucleotides align to TRBD1. Germline assignment: CDR1 PRHDT and CDR2 FYEKMQ (reference sequence). This CDR3 comprises 15 residues. CDR3 nucleotides: TGTGCCAGCAGCAAAGGTATCTTGATTGGACAGGTTCTACTTTTT. Translated, it gives CASSKGILIGQVLLF.

This chain connects TRBV7-3 to TRBJ2-5; 7 nucleotides line up with TRBD2. Germline CDR1 SGHTA, CDR2 FQGTGA. V shed 3 bases and J 4 bases; nucleotides not matched to a gene: 2. The CDR3 runs 13 residues. CDR3 DNA: TGTGCCAGCAGCTTCTGGGGGGGAGAGACCCAGTACTTC. Its protein product is CASSFWGGETQYF.

The chain uses TRBV27 and TRBJ2-1, with D perhaps TRBD2 (6 bases). The germline V and J ends were trimmed by 4 bases and 1 base, with 11 bases remaining between them. This CDR3 comprises 15 residues. The V gene's germline CDR1 is MNHEY and CDR2 SMNVEV (reference sequence). DNA for the CDR3: TGTGCCAGCAGTTGGGCGGGATCATCCTACAATGAGCAGTTCTTC. Translating it yields CASSWAGSSYNEQFF.

The V and J genes are TRBV28 and TRBJ2-1, with 12 positions matching TRBD2. CDR1 is MDHEN and CDR2 is SYDVKM in the germline V gene. V was pared by 4 bases and J by 7 bases, with 11 bases of the junction left unmatched. The CDR3 consists of 17 residues. Here the CDR3 reads CASSSQWASGRGNEQFF. CDR3 bases: TGTGCCAGCAGTTCCCAATGGGCTAGCGGGAGGGGGAATGAGCAGTTCTTC.

The V call is TRBV2, the J call TRBJ2-7; unclear D gene. The germline gives CDR1 SNHLY, CDR2 FYNNEI. The V end was cut by 7 bases, the J end by 1 base, with 11 bases between. This CDR3 region has 13 residues. The CDR3, as DNA: TGTGCCAGCATTGACTCCTCTTCCTACGAGCAGTACTTC. Translation gives CASIDSSSYEQYF. The whole variable domain, filled in from reference TRBV2 and TRBJ2-7, reads EPEVTQTPSHQVTQMGQEVILRCVPISNHLYFYWYRQILGQKVEFLVSFYNNEISEKSEIFDDQFSVERPDGSNFTLKIRSTKLEDSAMYFCASIDSSSYEQYFGPGTRLTVT.

This clone was seen a single time. The chain has TRBV5-6 and TRBJ1-1; possible D gene TRBD1, 5 bases. CDR3 length: 12 amino acids. V was cut by 9 bases and J by 1 base, with 10 bases left in between. Germline CDR1 SGHDT, CDR2 YYEEEE. The CDR3 region is CATTGPNTEAFF. The CDR3 nucleotides read TGTGCCACCACAGGCCCGAACACTGAAGCTTTCTTT. The full variable domain, in which reference TRBV5-6 and TRBJ1-1 provide the parts outside the CDR3, is DAGVTQSPTHLIKTRGQQVTLRCSPKSGHDTVSWYQQALGQGPQFIFQYYEEEERQRGNFPDRFSGHQFPNYSSELNVNALLLGDSALYLCATTGPNTEAFFGQGTRLTVV.

The chain uses TRBV2 and TRBJ2-7; D is unclear. Trimming cost V 0 bases and J 6 bases, with 6 bases left between them. The CDR3 has 12 residues. Germline assignment: CDR1 SNHLY and CDR2 FYNNEI. This CDR3 reads CASSEAHREQYF. The CDR3 DNA reads TGTGCCAGCAGTGAAGCGCATCGCGAGCAGTACTTC. The full variable domain, in which reference TRBV2 and TRBJ2-7 provide the parts outside the CDR3, is EPEVTQTPSHQVTQMGQEVILRCVPISNHLYFYWYRQILGQKVEFLVSFYNNEISEKSEIFDDQFSVERPDGSNFTLKIRSTKLEDSAMYFCASSEAHREQYFGPGTRLTVT.

V usage is TRBV30 and J usage is TRBJ2-7; D gene unclear. V lost 3 bases and J 3 bases, leaving 9 bases between the germline ends. CDR3 length equals 12 residues. CDR1 is GTSNPN and CDR2 is SVGIG in the germline V gene (reference sequence). CDR3 DNA sequence: TGTGCCTGGAGCTACTCCGACTACGAGCAGTACTTC. Encoded protein: CAWSYSDYEQYF.